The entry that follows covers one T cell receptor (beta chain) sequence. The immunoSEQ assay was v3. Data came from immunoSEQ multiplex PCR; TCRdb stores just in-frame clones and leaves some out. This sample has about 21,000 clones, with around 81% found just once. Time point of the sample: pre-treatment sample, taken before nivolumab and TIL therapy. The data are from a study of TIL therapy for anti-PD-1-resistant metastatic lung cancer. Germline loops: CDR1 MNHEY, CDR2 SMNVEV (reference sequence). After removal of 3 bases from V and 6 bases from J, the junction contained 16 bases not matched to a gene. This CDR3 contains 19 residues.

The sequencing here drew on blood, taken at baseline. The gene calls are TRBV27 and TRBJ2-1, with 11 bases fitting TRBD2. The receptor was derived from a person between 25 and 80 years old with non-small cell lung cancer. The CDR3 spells CASSFGIGGLAVLPNEQFF. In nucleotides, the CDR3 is TGTGCCAGCAGTTTTGGTATCGGGGGACTAGCGGTCCTCCCCAATGAGCAGTTCTTC.